This T cell receptor (beta chain) comes out of a study of T cell clonotyping in hematopoietic cell transplantation (dated by TCRdb to 2020 to 2022). About the investigation overall: The study collected 135 blood samples from approximately 40 consecutive transplant recipients and their related donors. Recruitment of patients ran from 2015 to January 2017, and follow-up continued until late 2020 or until death. Broader findings and caveats from the paper: Donor and pretransplant recipient Inverse Simpson Index values predicted broader posttransplant TCR repertoire diversity. Sample size was limited, and cells were not sorted, so CD4 and CD8 repertoire contributions could not be separated. Just a small fraction of recipient repertoires overlapped with donor repertoires, and more than 95% appeared de novo at the given depth. After transplant, TCR diversity in recipients dropped, and pathologically expanded clonotypes increased progressively from day 30 to day 180.

The immunoSEQ assay, a bias-controlled multiplex PCR using V- and J-specific primers, was used to amplify TCR beta CDR3 regions from genomic DNA. A proprietary barcode and Illumina adapter sequences were added to the CDR3 amplicons in a second PCR step. An Illumina MiSeq instrument was used to sequence the CDR3 libraries. The authors' pipeline ran thus. Export and quality control were performed with immunoSEQ Analyzer 3.0, and downstream analyses were performed with R Bioconductor and Immunarch. Repertoire metrics were calculated using only productive rearrangements within the normalized downsampled data set. In the normalized cohort, clonotypes with more than 5 templates were defined as pathologically expanded. The Inverse Simpson Index was used to measure repertoire diversity. To capture all clonotypes, the CMV-specificity analyses were run on the non-normalized data set. TCRdb retrieved this table from immuneACCESS and kept in-frame rearrangements only. Not all clones are present; in checked studies, unresolved V genes account for under half, and no reason is known for the remainder. That table furnishes V, J and clone size, whereas the DNA furnished D and trimming. In this sample the table shows 30,000 to 45,000 clones, 88% of which occur a single time. The top ten hold roughly 1.8% of the sample.

CDR1 and CDR2 (SGHRS, YFSETQ) derive from the germline V gene. The trim is 0 bases for V and 1 base for J, with a gap of 9 bases between the germline ends. The CDR3, cysteine through phenylalanine, is 15 amino acids long. CDR3 DNA is the only sequence kept; it has 45 bases, read in frame from the first base. Details on this clone: Its antigen specificity is not known. No base qualities exist here, and no much larger clone lies one base off it.

Blood samples for TCR beta sequencing were provided by related transplant donors. Nuclei Lysis Solution was used to extract genomic DNA from fresh or cryopreserved unfractionated peripheral blood mononuclear cells. In this chain, TRBV5-1 is recombined with TRBJ2-3, with the D gene call left open. Sequencing input: peripheral blood mononuclear cells. This clonotype was obtained from a woman aged 35 to 49 in good health. Some clones in this sample may be carry-over from other donors' samples. The DNA reads TGCGCCAGCAGCTTGGAAGGTTCGGGCACAGATACGCAGTATTTT. Its translation is CASSLEGSGTDTQYF. Joined to the reference TRBV5-1 and TRBJ2-3 proteins, this CDR3 gives the full variable domain: KAGVTQTPRYLIKTRGQQVTLSCSPISGHRSVSWYQQTPGQGLQFLFEYFSETQRNKGNFPGRFSGRQFSNSRSEMNVSTLELGDSALYLCASSLEGSGTDTQYFGPGTRLTVL.